This TCR beta chain comes out of a study of technical replicates of blood from a few donors. CDR3 length: 14 amino acids. The germline gives CDR1 SGHRS, CDR2 YFSETQ. Trimming left V 0 bases short and J 6 bases short, with 10 bases between. This clone was seen only once. Repertoires were generated with immunoSEQ multiplex PCR, while TCRdb's copy carries only in-frame clones and drops some. The sample consists of about 58,000 clones, roughly 89% of them appearing once. The rearrangement joins TRBV5-1 to TRBJ1-5, with D perhaps matching TRBD1 (5 bases). The sample was PBMCs. This sequence was found in a human donor in good health. Some clones in this sample may be carry-over from other donors' samples. CDR3 amino acids: CASSLGGVGQPQHF. CDR3 coding DNA: TGCGCCAGCAGCTTGGGGGGGGTAGGTCAGCCCCAGCATTTT.